This TCR beta chain was retrieved from a study of breast tumors, draining lymph nodes, adjacent tissues. TCRdb reprocessed the multiplex PCR reads via MiXCR and lists one record per CDR3 protein. The data show 13,000 or so distinct CDR3 sequences, with about 50% seen just once and approximately 40% held by the top ten. In this sample, this clonotype turned up many times. As yet, its antigen is unknown. The trim removed 3 bases at V and 5 bases at J, leaving 4 bases unmatched. There are 14 residues in the CDR3. Germline V gene lookup returns CDR1 SGHRS and CDR2 YFSETQ. Study results and limitations: Data fit most tumor T cells coming from lymph node, expanding in tumor.

Sequenced input: tumor-adjacent breast tissue. This clonotype originated in a female donor with breast cancer. Some clones in this sample may be carry-over from other donors' samples. V and J are TRBV5-1 and TRBJ2-5; 10 bases fit TRBD1. In nucleotides, the CDR3 is TGCGCCAGCAGCTCCGGACAGGGGGGGGAGACCCAGTACTTC. Its protein product is CASSSGQGGETQYF.